Listed below are T cell receptor beta chains from one sample, sequenced in a study of CD8 T cells in Susac syndrome. One entry per CDR3 protein, called by TCRdb with MiXCR from the immunoSEQ multiplex PCR reads. Of 150,000 to 200,000 distinct CDR3 sequences listed, roughly nine tenths are singletons. The sequenced sample was CD4+ T cells from PBMCs. Receptors originate from a human donor with Susac syndrome. Each CDR3 is given with its conserved first and last residue. The D gene is left open where the match is weak. Size is omitted from some rows. Given values are once, few, many or a class for expanded clones.

cdr3_aa cdr3_nt j_call v_call clone_size d_call
CASSSFGGGNQPQHF TGTGCCAGCAGCTCCTTTGGTGGGGGCAATCAGCCCCAGCATTTT TRBJ1-5 TRBV7-2 . .
CASSYEQPGELFF TGCGCCAGCAGCTATGAACAGCCCGGGGAGCTGTTTTTT TRBJ2-2 TRBV5-1 . .
CASRWGGSNEKLFF TGCGCCAGCAGATGGGGAGGGTCTAATGAAAAACTGTTTTTT TRBJ1-4 TRBV4-1 . .
CASSLGREETQYF TGTGCTAGCAGCTTGGGCAGGGAAGAGACCCAGTACTTC TRBJ2-5 TRBV5-5 . .
CASRGLAGMNTGELFF TGTGCCAGTAGGGGGCTAGCGGGAATGAACACCGGGGAGCTGTTTTTT TRBJ2-2 TRBV2 . TRBD2
CAHERQGVANYGYTF TGTGCCCACGAGAGACAGGGGGTGGCTAACTATGGCTACACCTTC TRBJ1-2 TRBV7-9 . TRBD1
CASSHPGQGAYEQYF TGTGCCAGCAGCCACCCCGGACAGGGAGCCTACGAGCAGTACTTC TRBJ2-7 TRBV5-4 . TRBD1
CASSQGTANTEAFF TGTGCCAGTAGTCAAGGGACAGCGAACACTGAAGCTTTCTTT TRBJ1-1 TRBV19 . TRBD1
CASSQGQGMETQYF TGTGCCAGCAGCCAGGGACAGGGGATGGAGACCCAGTACTTC TRBJ2-5 TRBV11-2 . TRBD1
CSHKGQETQYF TGCAGCCATAAGGGCCAAGAGACCCAGTACTTC TRBJ2-5 TRBV29-1 . .
CASSERFAGLGTEAFF TGTGCCAGCAGTGAAAGGTTCGCGGGGTTGGGCACTGAAGCTTTCTTT TRBJ1-1 TRBV25-1 . .
CASSSSGGGTEAFF TGTGCCAGCAGTTCCTCGGGGGGCGGCACTGAAGCTTTCTTT TRBJ1-1 TRBV27 . .
CASSLDTSGAGLSQYF TGTGCCAGCAGCTTAGATACTAGCGGGGCGGGGCTCTCGCAGTATTTT TRBJ2-3 TRBV7-6 . TRBD2
CASRLAAGGEGDGYTF TGTGCCAGCAGATTGGCGGCAGGGGGCGAGGGAGACGGCTACACCTTC TRBJ1-2 TRBV5-5 . TRBD1
CASSPEGGNGNTIYF TGTGCCAGCAGCCCCGAAGGGGGTAATGGAAACACCATATATTTT TRBJ1-3 TRBV7-2 . .
CAVRTGVNQPQHF TGTGCCGTCAGGACAGGAGTCAATCAGCCCCAGCATTTT TRBJ1-5 TRBV12-3/TRBV12-4 . TRBD1
CASRSSQGAGELFF TGTGCCAGCAGGTCTTCCCAGGGGGCCGGGGAGCTGTTTTTT TRBJ2-2 TRBV3-1 . TRBD1
CASSLAISMGQTSYGYTF TGTGCCAGCAGCTTGGCCATTTCAATGGGACAGACAAGCTATGGCTACACCTTC TRBJ1-2 TRBV5-5 . TRBD1
CASSPRETGTVEKLFF TGCGCCAGCAGTCCCCGCGAAACGGGCACGGTCGAAAAACTGTTTTTT TRBJ1-4 TRBV4-1 . .
CASSLVSTSGGSGNTIYF TGCGCCAGCAGCTTGGTTTCTACTAGCGGGGGCTCTGGAAACACCATATATTTT TRBJ1-3 TRBV5-1 . .
CASSEYRGRETQYF TGTGCCAGCAGTGAATATAGAGGGAGAGAGACCCAGTACTTC TRBJ2-5 TRBV6-1 . .
CASSTPGQNAPGYTF TGTGCCAGTAGTACTCCGGGACAGAACGCTCCTGGCTACACCTTC TRBJ1-2 TRBV19 . TRBD1
CASSLSGGAMGETQYF TGTGCCAGCAGCTTGAGCGGGGGGGCGATGGGGGAGACCCAGTACTTC TRBJ2-5 TRBV5-6 . TRBD2
CASSRLAGSNTGELFF TGTGCCAGCAGCCGTTTAGCGGGTTCGAACACCGGGGAGCTGTTTTTT TRBJ2-2 TRBV5-6 . TRBD2
CASSLRGSVGNQPQHF TGTGCCAGCAGTTTAAGGGGTTCGGTAGGGAATCAGCCCCAGCATTTT TRBJ1-5 TRBV27 . .
CASSLNPPGTDTQYF TGTGCCAGCAGCTTAAACCCCCCGGGGACAGATACGCAGTATTTT TRBJ2-3 TRBV7-3 . .
CASSRGPGTEAFF TGTGCCAGCAGCAGGGGGCCTGGCACTGAAGCTTTCTTT TRBJ1-1 TRBV6-5 . TRBD1
CASSFSLAGAGEQFF TGCGCCAGCAGCTTCTCCCTAGCGGGAGCCGGTGAGCAGTTCTTC TRBJ2-1 TRBV5-1 . TRBD2
CASSPWGAGSENIQYF TGCGCCAGCAGCCCCTGGGGTGCGGGCAGTGAAAACATTCAGTACTTC TRBJ2-4 TRBV5-1 . .
CASSPGTVSGNTIYF TGTGCCAGCTCACCGGGGACCGTCTCTGGAAACACCATATATTTT TRBJ1-3 TRBV18 . .
CATSPSGRTAETQYF TGTGCCACCAGCCCCAGCGGGAGAACGGCCGAGACCCAGTACTTC TRBJ2-5 TRBV24-1 . TRBD2
CASSFRFRLAGSDTQYF TGTGCCAGCAGTTTTAGGTTTAGGCTAGCGGGATCAGATACGCAGTATTTT TRBJ2-3 TRBV27 . TRBD2
CASSSSGPEQFF TGTGCCAGTAGTAGCTCGGGGCCCGAGCAGTTCTTC TRBJ2-1 TRBV19 . .
CASSGLSGRMADTQYF TGTGCCAGCAGCGGCCTTAGCGGGAGGATGGCAGATACGCAGTATTTT TRBJ2-3 TRBV9 . TRBD2
CASSPNPGLARNEQFF TGCGCCAGCAGCCCAAACCCGGGACTAGCGAGGAATGAGCAGTTCTTC TRBJ2-1 TRBV5-1 . TRBD2
CASSGTSGGTDTQYF TGTGCCAGCAGCGGGACTAGCGGGGGAACAGATACGCAGTATTTT TRBJ2-3 TRBV7-3 once TRBD2
CSARDWRRRLNYGYTF TGCAGTGCTAGAGATTGGAGAAGGAGACTTAACTATGGCTACACCTTC TRBJ1-2 TRBV20-1 . .
CASRRAGGAQSYNEQFF TGCGCCAGCAGGCGTGCAGGGGGCGCCCAATCCTACAATGAGCAGTTCTTC TRBJ2-1 TRBV5-1 . TRBD1
CSAQTSVNTDTQYF TGCAGTGCGCAGACTAGCGTGAACACAGATACGCAGTATTTT TRBJ2-3 TRBV20-1 . TRBD2
CASSQGGQAMNYGYTF TGTGCCAGCAGCCAAGGAGGACAGGCGATGAACTATGGCTACACCTTC TRBJ1-2 TRBV3-1 . TRBD1